This T cell receptor beta chain is from a study of blood T cell repertoires in COVID-19. Methods used by the authors: Amplification with reference gene primers provided the estimates of nucleated cell counts. Only in-frame clones appear in the TCRdb table, and some are missing; sequencing was by immunoSEQ multiplex PCR. V, J and clone size reflect that table, while D and trimming were determined from the DNA. The sample yields about 25,000 clones, approximately 86% seen once. The sequence came from a man between 65 and 85 years old with acute or convalescent COVID-19. The sequencing sample was made of peripheral blood.

The CDR3 spells CSASSTGRTGELFF. CDR3 in DNA: TGCAGTGCTAGTTCAACAGGGCGGACCGGGGAGCTGTTTTTT. The chain couples TRBV20-1 to TRBJ2-2; D possibly corresponds to TRBD1 (6 bases). CDR1 and CDR2 from the germline V gene are DFQATT and SNEGSKA (reference sequence). Trimming took off 3 bases at V and 5 bases at J, with 13 bases between the two ends. The CDR3 covers 14 residues.